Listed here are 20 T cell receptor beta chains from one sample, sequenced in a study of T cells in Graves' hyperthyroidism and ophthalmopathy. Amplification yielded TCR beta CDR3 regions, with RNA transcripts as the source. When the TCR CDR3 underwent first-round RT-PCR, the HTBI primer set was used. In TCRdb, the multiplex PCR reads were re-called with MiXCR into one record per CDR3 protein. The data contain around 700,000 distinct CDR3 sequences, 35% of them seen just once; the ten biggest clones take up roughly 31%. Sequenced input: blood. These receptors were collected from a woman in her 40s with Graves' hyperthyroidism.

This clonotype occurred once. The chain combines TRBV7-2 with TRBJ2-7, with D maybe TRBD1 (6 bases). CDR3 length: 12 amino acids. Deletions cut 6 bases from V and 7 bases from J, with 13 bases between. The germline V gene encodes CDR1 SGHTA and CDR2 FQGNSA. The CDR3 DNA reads TGTGCCAGCAGACGACTGCAGGGGGAGCAGTACTTC. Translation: CASRRLQGEQYF.

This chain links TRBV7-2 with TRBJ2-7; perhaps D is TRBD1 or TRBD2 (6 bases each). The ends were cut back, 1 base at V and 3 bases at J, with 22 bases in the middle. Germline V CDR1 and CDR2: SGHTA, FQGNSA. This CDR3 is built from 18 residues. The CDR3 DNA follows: TGTGCCAGCAGCTTAGGCCGGAGGGGGAGGCCCCCAAACTACGAGCAGTACTTC. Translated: CASSLGRRGRPPNYEQYF.

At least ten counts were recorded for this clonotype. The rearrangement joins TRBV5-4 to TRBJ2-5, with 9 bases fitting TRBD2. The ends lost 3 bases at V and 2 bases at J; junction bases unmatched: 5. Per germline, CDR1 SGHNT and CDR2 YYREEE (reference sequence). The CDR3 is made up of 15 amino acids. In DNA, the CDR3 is TGTGCCAGCAGCTGGTTAGCGGGGGATCAAGAGACCCAGTACTTC. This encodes CASSWLAGDQETQYF.

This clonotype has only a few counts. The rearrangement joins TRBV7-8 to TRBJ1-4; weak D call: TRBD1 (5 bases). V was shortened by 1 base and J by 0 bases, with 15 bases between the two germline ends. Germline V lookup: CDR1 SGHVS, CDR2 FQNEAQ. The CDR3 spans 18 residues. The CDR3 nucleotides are TGTGCCAGCAGCTTAGGCGTAGGGACCCTTTCAACTAATGAAAAACTGTTTTTT. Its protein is CASSLGVGTLSTNEKLFF.

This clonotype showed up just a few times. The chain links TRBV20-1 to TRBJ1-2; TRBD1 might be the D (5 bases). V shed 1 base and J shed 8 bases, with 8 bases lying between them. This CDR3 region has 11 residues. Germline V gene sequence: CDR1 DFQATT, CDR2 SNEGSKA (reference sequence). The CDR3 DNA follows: TGCAGTGCTAGAGCGGGGGACGGCTACACCTTC. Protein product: CSARAGDGYTF.

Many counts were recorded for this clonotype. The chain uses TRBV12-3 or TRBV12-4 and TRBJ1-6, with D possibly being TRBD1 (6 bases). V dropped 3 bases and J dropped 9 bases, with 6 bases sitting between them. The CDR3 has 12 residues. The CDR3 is CASSFRGSPLHF. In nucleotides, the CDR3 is TGTGCCAGCAGTTTCAGGGGTTCACCCCTCCACTTT.

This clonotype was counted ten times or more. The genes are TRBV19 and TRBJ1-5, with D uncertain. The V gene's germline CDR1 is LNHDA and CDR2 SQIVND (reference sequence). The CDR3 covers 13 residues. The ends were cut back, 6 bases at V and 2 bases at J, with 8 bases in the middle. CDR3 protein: CASRNTGNQPQHF. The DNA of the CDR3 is TGTGCCAGTAGAAACACGGGCAATCAGCCCCAGCATTTT.

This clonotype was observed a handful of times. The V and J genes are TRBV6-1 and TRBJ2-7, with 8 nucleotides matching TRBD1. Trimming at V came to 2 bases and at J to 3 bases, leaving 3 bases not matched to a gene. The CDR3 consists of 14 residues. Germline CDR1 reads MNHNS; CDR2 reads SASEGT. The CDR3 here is CASSEPGQVYEQYF. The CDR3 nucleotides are TGTGCCAGCAGTGAACCGGGACAGGTCTACGAGCAGTACTTC.

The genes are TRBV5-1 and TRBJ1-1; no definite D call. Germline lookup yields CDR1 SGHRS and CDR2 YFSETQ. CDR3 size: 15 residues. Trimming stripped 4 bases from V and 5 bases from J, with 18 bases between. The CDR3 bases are TGCGCCAGCAGCCCCACCGGGCCCGCAGGTACTGAAGCTTTCTTT. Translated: CASSPTGPAGTEAFF.

Here the CDR3 DNA reads TGTGCCACCGAGGGCAGCGGGGGCACAGATACGCAGTATTTT. Translation gives CATEGSGGTDTQYF. This chain connects TRBV10-3 to TRBJ2-3; 7 nucleotides align to TRBD2. This CDR3 is built from 14 residues. V gave up 10 bases and J gave up 1 base; unmatched junction bases: 8. CDR1 is ENHRY, CDR2 SYGVKD, per germline.

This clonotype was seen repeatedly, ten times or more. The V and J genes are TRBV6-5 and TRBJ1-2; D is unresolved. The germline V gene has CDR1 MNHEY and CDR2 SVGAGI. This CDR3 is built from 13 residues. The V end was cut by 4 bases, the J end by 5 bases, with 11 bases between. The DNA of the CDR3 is TGTGCCAGCAGTTTAGAGCTCCGGTATGGCTACACCTTC. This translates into CASSLELRYGYTF.

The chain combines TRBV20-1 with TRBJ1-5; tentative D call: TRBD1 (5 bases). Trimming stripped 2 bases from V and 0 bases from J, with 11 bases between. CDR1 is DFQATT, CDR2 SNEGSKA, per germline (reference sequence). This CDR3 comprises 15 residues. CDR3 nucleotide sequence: TGCAGTGCTAGACGGGGGTCTGGTAGCAATCAGCCCCAGCATTTT. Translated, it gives CSARRGSGSNQPQHF.

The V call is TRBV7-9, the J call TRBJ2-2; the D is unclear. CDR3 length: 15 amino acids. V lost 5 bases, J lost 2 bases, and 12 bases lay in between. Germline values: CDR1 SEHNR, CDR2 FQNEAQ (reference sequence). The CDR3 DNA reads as TGTGCCAGCAGCAGCTTAGACCCCAACACCGGGGAGCTGTTTTTT. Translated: CASSSLDPNTGELFF.

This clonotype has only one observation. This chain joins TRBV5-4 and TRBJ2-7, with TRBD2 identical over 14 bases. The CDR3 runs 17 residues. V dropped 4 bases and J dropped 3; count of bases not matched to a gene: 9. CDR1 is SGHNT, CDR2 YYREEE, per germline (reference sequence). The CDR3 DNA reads TGTGCCAGCAGCCCTTTTCCGGGACTAGCGGGAGTCTACGAGCAGTACTTC. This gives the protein CASSPFPGLAGVYEQYF.

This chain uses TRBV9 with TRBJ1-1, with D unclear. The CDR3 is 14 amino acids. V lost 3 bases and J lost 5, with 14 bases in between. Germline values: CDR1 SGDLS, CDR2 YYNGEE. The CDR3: CASSASGSKTEAFF. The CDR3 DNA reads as TGTGCCAGCAGCGCTAGTGGCTCGAAAACTGAAGCTTTCTTT.

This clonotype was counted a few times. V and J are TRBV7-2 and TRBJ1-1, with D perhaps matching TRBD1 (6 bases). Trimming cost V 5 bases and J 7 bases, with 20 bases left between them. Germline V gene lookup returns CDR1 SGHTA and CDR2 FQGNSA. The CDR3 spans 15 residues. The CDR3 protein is CASSHGGGASDEAFF. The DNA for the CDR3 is TGTGCCAGCAGCCACGGGGGCGGGGCATCGGATGAAGCTTTCTTT.

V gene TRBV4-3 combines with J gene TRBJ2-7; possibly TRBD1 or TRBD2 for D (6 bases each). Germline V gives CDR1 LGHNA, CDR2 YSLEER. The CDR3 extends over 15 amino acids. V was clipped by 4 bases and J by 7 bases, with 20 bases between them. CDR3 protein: CASSRMDGGLNEQYF. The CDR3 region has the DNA TGCGCCAGCAGCCGAATGGACGGGGGCCTTAATGAGCAGTACTTC.

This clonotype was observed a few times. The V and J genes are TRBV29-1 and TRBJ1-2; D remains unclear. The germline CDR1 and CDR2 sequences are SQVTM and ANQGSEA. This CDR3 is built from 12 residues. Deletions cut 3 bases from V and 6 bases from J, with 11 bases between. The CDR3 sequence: CSVDPPGDGYTF. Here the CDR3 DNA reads TGCAGCGTTGACCCCCCCGGAGATGGCTACACCTTC.

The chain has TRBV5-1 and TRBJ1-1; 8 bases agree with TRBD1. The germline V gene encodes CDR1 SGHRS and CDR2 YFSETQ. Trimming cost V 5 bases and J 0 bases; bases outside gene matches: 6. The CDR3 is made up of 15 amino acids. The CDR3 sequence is CASRWTGNMNTEAFF. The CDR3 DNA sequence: TGCGCCAGCAGGTGGACAGGGAACATGAACACTGAAGCTTTCTTT.

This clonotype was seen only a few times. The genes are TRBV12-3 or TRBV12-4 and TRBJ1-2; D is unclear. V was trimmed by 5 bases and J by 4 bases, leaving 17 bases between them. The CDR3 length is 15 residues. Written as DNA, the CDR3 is TGTGCCAGCAGTGTCATCCCTGCCAGCAGCTATGGCTACACCTTC. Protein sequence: CASSVIPASSYGYTF.